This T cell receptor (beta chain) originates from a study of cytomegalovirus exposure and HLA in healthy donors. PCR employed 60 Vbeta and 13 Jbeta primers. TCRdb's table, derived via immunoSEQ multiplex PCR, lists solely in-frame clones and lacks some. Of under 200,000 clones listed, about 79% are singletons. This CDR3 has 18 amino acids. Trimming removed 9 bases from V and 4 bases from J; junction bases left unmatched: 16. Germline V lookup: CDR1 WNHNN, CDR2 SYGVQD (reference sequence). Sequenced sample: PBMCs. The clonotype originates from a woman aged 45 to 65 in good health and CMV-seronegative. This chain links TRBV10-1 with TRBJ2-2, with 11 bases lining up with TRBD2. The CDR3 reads CARPTTSGRGRGTGELFF. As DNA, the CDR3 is TGCGCCAGACCCACAACTAGCGGGAGAGGAAGAGGCACCGGGGAGCTGTTTTTT.